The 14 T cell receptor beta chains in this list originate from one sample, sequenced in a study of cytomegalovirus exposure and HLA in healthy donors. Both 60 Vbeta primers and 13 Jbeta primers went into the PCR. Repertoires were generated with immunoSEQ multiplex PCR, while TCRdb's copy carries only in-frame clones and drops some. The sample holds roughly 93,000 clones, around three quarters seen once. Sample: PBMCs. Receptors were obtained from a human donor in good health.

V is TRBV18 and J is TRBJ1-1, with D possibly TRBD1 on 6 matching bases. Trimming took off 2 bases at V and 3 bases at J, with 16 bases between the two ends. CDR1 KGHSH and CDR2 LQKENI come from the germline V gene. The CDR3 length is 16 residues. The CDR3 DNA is TGTGCCAGCTCACCAAACAGGGTCAGCCAGCACACTGAAGCTTTCTTT. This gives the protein CASSPNRVSQHTEAFF.

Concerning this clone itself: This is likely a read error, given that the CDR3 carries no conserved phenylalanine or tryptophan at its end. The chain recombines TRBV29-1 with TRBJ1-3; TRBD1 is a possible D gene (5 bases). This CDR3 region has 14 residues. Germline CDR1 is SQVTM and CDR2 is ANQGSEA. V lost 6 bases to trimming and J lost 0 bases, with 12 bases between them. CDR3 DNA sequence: TGCAGCGTCCACAAGGACAACTCTGGAAACACCATATATTTG. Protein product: CSVHKDNSGNTIYL.

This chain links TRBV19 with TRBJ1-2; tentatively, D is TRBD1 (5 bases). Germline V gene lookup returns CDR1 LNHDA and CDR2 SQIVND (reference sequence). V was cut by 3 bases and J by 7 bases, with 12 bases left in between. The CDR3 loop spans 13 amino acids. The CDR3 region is CASSMRGTGGYTF. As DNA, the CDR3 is TGTGCCAGTAGTATGCGGGGGACGGGTGGCTACACCTTC.

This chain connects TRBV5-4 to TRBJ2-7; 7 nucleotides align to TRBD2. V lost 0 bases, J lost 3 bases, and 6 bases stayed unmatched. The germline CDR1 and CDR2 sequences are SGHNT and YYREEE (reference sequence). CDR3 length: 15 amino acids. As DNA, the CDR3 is TGTGCCAGCAGCTTGGCCTCTCCGGGGGGCTACGAGCAGTACTTC. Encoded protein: CASSLASPGGYEQYF.

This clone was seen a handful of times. This chain's CDR3 is CASSLNRWGHNEQFF. CDR3 in DNA: TGTGCCAGCAGCTTAAATCGTTGGGGGCACAATGAGCAGTTCTTC. The chain joins TRBV7-2 to TRBJ2-1; D is possibly TRBD1 (6 bases). The CDR3 sequence is 15 residues long. V lost 2 bases and J lost 5, with 13 bases in between. From germline, CDR1 is SGHTA and CDR2 FQGNSA.

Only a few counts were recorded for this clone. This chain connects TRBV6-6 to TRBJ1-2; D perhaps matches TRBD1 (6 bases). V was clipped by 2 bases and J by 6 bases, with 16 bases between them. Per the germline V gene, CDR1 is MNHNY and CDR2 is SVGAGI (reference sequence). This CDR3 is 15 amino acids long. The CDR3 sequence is CASSYPGQRRDGYTF. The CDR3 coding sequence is TGTGCCAGCAGTTACCCGGGACAACGTCGGGATGGCTACACCTTC.

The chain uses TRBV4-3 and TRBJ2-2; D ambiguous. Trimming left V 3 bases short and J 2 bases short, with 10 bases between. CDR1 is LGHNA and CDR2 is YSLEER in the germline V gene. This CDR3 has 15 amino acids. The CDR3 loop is CASSQFTYNTGELFF. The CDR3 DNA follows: TGCGCCAGCAGCCAGTTTACCTATAACACCGGGGAGCTGTTTTTT.

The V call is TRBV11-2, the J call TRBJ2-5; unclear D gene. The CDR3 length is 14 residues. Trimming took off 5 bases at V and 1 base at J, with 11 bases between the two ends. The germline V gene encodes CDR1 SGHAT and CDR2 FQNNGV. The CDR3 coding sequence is TGTGCCAGCAGCGAGAGGCAGCCCCAAGAGACCCAGTACTTC. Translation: CASSERQPQETQYF.

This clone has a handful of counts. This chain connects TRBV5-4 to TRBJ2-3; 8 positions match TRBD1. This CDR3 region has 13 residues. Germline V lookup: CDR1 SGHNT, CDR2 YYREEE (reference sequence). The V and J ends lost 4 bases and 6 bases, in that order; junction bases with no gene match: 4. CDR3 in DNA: TGTGCCAGCAGCGTCCGGGACAGGGATACGCAGTATTTT. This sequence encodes CASSVRDRDTQYF.

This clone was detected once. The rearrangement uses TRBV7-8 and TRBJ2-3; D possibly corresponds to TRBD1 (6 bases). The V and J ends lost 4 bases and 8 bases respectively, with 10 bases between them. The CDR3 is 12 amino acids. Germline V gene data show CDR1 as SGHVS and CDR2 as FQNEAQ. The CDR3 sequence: CASSSLQGTQYF. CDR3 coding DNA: TGTGCCAGCAGCTCATTACAGGGTACGCAGTATTTT.

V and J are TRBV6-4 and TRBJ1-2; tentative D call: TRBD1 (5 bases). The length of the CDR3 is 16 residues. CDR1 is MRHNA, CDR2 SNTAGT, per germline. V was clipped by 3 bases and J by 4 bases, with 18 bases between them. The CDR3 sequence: CASSDSSGGRPYGYTF. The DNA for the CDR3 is TGTGCCAGCAGTGATTCCTCCGGGGGGAGGCCCTATGGCTACACCTTC.

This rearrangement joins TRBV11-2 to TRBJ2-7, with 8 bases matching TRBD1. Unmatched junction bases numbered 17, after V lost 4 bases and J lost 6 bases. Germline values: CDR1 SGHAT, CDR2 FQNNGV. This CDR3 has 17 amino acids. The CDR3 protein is CASSYPPSRTGSREQYF. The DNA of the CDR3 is TGTGCCAGCAGCTACCCCCCATCCAGGACAGGGTCCCGCGAGCAGTACTTC. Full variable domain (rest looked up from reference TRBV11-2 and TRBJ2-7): EAGVAQSPRYKIIEKRQSVAFWCNPISGHATLYWYQQILGQGPKLLIQFQNNGVVDDSQLPKDRFSAERLKGVDSTLKIQPAKLEDSAVYLCASSYPPSRTGSREQYFGPGTRLTVT.

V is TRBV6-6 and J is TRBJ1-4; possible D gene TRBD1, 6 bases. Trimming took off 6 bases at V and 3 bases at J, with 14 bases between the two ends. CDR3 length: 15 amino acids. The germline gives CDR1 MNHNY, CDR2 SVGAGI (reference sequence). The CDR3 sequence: CASSFRGAANEKLFF. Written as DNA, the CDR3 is TGTGCCAGCAGCTTCAGGGGCGCCGCTAATGAAAAACTGTTTTTT.

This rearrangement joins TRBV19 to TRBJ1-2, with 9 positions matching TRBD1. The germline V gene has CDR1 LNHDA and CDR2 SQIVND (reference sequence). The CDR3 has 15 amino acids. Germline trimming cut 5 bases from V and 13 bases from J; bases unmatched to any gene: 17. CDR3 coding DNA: TGTGCCAGTAGTGCTAAGACAGGGGGGGTGTCCCGGCGCACCTTC. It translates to CASSAKTGGVSRRTF. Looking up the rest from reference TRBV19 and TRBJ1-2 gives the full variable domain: DGGITQSPKYLFRKEGQNVTLSCEQNLNHDAMYWYRQDPGQGLRLIYYSQIVNDFQKGDIAEGYSVSREKKESFPLTVTSAQKNPTAFYLCASSAKTGGVSRRTFGSGTRLTVV.